The clone carrying this T cell receptor beta chain was detected only a few times. Its specificity is unknown. This entry is derived from a study of response to subunit inactivated influenza vaccine. The germline gives CDR1 SGHTA, CDR2 FQGTGA. This CDR3 contains 12 residues. The ends were cut back, 6 bases at V and 10 bases at J, with 15 bases in the middle. Via MiXCR, TCRdb re-called the RT-PCR reads, giving one row per CDR3 protein. The data contain about 530,000 distinct CDR3 sequences, approximately 12% of them singletons. General study results and limits: With each seasonal influenza vaccination, the authors suggested, few new T cells are recruited.

The V and J genes are TRBV7-3 and TRBJ1-1, with TRBD1 as a possible D gene (5 bases). Here the sequenced sample was PBMCs from blood, taken about 40 days after vaccination. This TCR was recovered from a man aged 50 or older who received an inactivated influenza vaccine. CDR3 loop: CASSRGWGVAFF. Here the CDR3 DNA reads TGTGCCAGCAGTCGGGGCTGGGGGGTAGCTTTCTTT.